This record looks at one T cell receptor (beta chain) sequence and its context. Its antigen is unknown. The length of the CDR3 is 16 residues. Germline V gene data show CDR1 as SGDLS and CDR2 as YYNGEE. The trim removed 0 bases at V and 8 bases at J, leaving 11 bases unmatched. The record originates from a study of beta chain features in type 1 diabetes. Study-level results: Patients with Type 1 diabetes showed moderately but significantly shorter TCRB CDR3s in all four CD4+ subsets.

Expressed TCRB transcripts were sequenced after all isolated RNA was converted to cDNA. Sequenced by immunoSEQ multiplex PCR; TCRdb stores in-frame clones only, minus some. The sample carries 400,000 to 450,000 clones, more than 11% recorded once. The chain combines TRBV9 with TRBJ1-2, with 9 bases fitting TRBD1. This clonotype originated in a man aged 25 to 40 in good health. Sequencing used naive CD4+ T cells from blood. CDR3 sequence reads: CASSVAPGQGGGGYTF. CDR3 in DNA: TGTGCCAGCAGCGTAGCCCCGGGACAGGGCGGAGGAGGCTACACCTTC. Full variable domain (rest looked up from reference TRBV9 and TRBJ1-2): DSGVTQTPKHLITATGQRVTLRCSPRSGDLSVYWYQQSLDQGLQFLIQYYNGEERAKGNILERFSAQQFPDLHSELNLSSLELGDSALYFCASSVAPGQGGGGYTFGSGTRLTVV.